Listed below are T cell receptor beta chains from one sample, sequenced in a study of T-cell reconstitution after alpha-beta-depleted transplantation in children. TCRdb reprocessed the PCR reads via MiXCR and lists one record per CDR3 protein. The sample contains hundreds of thousands of distinct CDR3 sequences, roughly 13% of which appear only once. The specimen was PBMCs, mostly from graft donor cells, collected 360 days after TCRalphabeta/CD19-depleted stem cell transplant. The source of these receptors is a male patient younger than 18 who had a stem cell transplant for acute myeloid leukemia, so the T cells may come from the graft donor. Each CDR3 is given with its conserved first and last residue. D genes are given only for firm matches. A clone size is listed for some rows: how often the clone was seen (once, few, many), or a class if it is expanded.

d_gene	v_gene	abundance	j_gene	CDR3aa	CDR3nt
-	TRBV12-3/TRBV12-4	many	TRBJ2-6	CASSLRGHWNSGANVLTF	TGTGCCAGCAGTTTACGGGGACATTGGAACTCTGGGGCCAACGTCCTGACTTTC
-	TRBV5-1	-	TRBJ1-2	CASSGTSVGYTF	TGCGCCAGCAGCGGAACGTCCGTCGGCTACACCTTC
TRBD2	TRBV7-7	many	TRBJ2-1	CASSLGGLAGLDEQFF	TGTGCTAGCAGCTTAGGGGGACTAGCGGGACTGGATGAGCAGTTCTTC
-	TRBV29-1	-	TRBJ2-1	CSVRGRFYNEQFF	TGCAGCGTTCGGGGTAGATTCTACAATGAGCAGTTCTTC
TRBD1	TRBV4-1	-	TRBJ2-7	CASSHPLGGQEAYEQYF	TGCGCCAGCAGCCATCCCCTAGGGGGACAGGAAGCCTACGAGCAGTACTTC
-	TRBV28	many	TRBJ1-1	CASTPWEEGNTEAFF	TGTGCCAGCACCCCATGGGAGGAGGGGAACACTGAAGCTTTCTTT
-	TRBV18	-	TRBJ2-7	CASSPWEGAREQYF	TGTGCCAGCTCACCCTGGGAGGGGGCGCGTGAGCAGTACTTC
-	TRBV4-2	few	TRBJ2-5	CASSQGRIETQYF	TGTGCCAGCAGCCAAGGACGGATAGAGACCCAGTACTTC
TRBD2	TRBV7-6	few	TRBJ2-1	CASSLAWREGRDEQFF	TGTGCCAGCAGCTTAGCGTGGCGGGAGGGCCGGGATGAGCAGTTCTTC
-	TRBV7-8	-	TRBJ2-7	CASSFAMEEQYF	TGTGCCAGCAGCTTTGCCATGGAGGAGCAGTACTTC
TRBD2	TRBV7-2	-	TRBJ2-5	CASSSRTSNQETQYF	TGTGCCAGCAGCTCCCGGACTAGCAACCAAGAGACCCAGTACTTC
-	TRBV10-1	-	TRBJ2-7	CASKRRTQGNYEQYF	TGCGCCAGCAAAAGAAGAACCCAAGGGAACTACGAGCAGTACTTC
TRBD1	TRBV24-1	few	TRBJ2-3	CATSDWTGRPTDTQYF	TGTGCCACCAGTGATTGGACAGGGAGGCCGACAGATACGCAGTATTTT
-	TRBV29-1	-	TRBJ1-2	CSVGYGYTF	TGCAGCGTGGGATATGGCTACACCTTC
TRBD2	TRBV5-1	once	TRBJ2-7	CASGGGRESYEQYF	TGCGCCAGCGGAGGAGGGCGGGAGAGCTACGAGCAGTACTTC
TRBD2	TRBV20-1	-	TRBJ2-7	CSARDILAGSSYEQYF	TGCAGTGCTAGGGATATACTAGCGGGGTCCTCCTACGAGCAGTACTTC
TRBD2	TRBV12-3/TRBV12-4	-	TRBJ2-1	CATSFRGGSLDEQFF	TGTGCCACTTCCTTTCGGGGCGGGAGTTTGGATGAGCAGTTCTTC
TRBD2	TRBV28	many	TRBJ2-7	CASSLGLAGGSSYEQYF	TGTGCCAGCAGTCTAGGACTAGCGGGAGGGAGCTCCTACGAGCAGTACTTC
-	TRBV7-8	-	TRBJ2-7	CASSPLWREQYF	TGTGCCAGCAGCCCCCTCTGGAGGGAGCAGTACTTC
-	TRBV6-5	many	TRBJ2-7	CASSYLGRREQYF	TGTGCCAGCAGTTATTTGGGGAGACGCGAGCAGTACTTC
-	TRBV29-1	-	TRBJ2-1	CSVEGGQFSF	TGCAGCGTCGAAGGTGGACAGTTCTCCTTC
-	TRBV20-1	-	TRBJ2-7	CRYRWVPSPYEQYF	TGCAGATACAGATGGGTACCCTCCCCCTACGAGCAGTACTTC
TRBD2	TRBV3-1	many	TRBJ2-5	CASSRGLAGVETQYF	TGTGCCAGCAGTCGCGGACTAGCGGGAGTAGAGACCCAGTACTTC
TRBD2	TRBV5-6	-	TRBJ2-4	CASSLALAGGGDIQYF	TGTGCCAGCAGCCTTGCCCTAGCGGGAGGAGGGGACATTCAGTACTTC
TRBD2	TRBV25-1	many	TRBJ2-1	CASSGVTSGFNEQFF	TGTGCCAGCAGTGGTGTGACTAGCGGGTTCAATGAGCAGTTCTTC
TRBD1	TRBV6-1	few	TRBJ2-7	CASSGRTGRDEQYF	TGTGCCAGCAGTGGCCGGACAGGCCGCGACGAGCAGTACTTC
TRBD2	TRBV7-9	-	TRBJ2-1	CASSFWRETVNEQFF	TGTGCCAGCAGCTTTTGGCGGGAGACGGTTAATGAGCAGTTCTTC
-	TRBV7-2	many	TRBJ2-3	CASSLGRSRDTQYF	TGTGCCAGCAGCTTAGGTCGGTCGAGAGATACGCAGTATTTT
TRBD2	TRBV11-1	-	TRBJ2-1	CASSSLSRFLTSGRGGDEQFF	TGTGCCAGCAGCTCCCTCTCACGATTTTTAACTAGCGGGAGGGGAGGGGATGAGCAGTTCTTC
TRBD2	TRBV3-1	-	TRBJ2-1	CASSQPGLAGGGGEQFF	TGTGCCAGCAGCCAGCCGGGACTAGCGGGAGGTGGAGGTGAGCAGTTCTTC
TRBD1	TRBV25-1	few	TRBJ2-5	CASSGTGLGTQYF	TGTGCCAGCAGTGGGACAGGGCTCGGGACCCAGTACTTC
-	TRBV7-3	many	TRBJ2-7	CASSLGVAAAYEQYF	TGTGCCAGCAGCTTAGGCGTAGCGGCTGCCTACGAGCAGTACTTC
TRBD2	TRBV28	-	TRBJ2-7	CASTFRLAGGEQYF	TGTGCCAGCACCTTTCGACTAGCGGGTGGAGAGCAGTACTTC
TRBD1	TRBV12-3/TRBV12-4	many	TRBJ2-1	CASAAGGTTNNEQFF	TGTGCCAGCGCAGCAGGGGGCACAACAAACAATGAGCAGTTCTTC
TRBD2	TRBV28	few	TRBJ2-6	CASSLMRLAVLSGANVLTF	TGTGCCAGCAGTTTGATGAGACTAGCGGTTCTCTCTGGGGCCAACGTCCTGACTTTC
TRBD2	TRBV2	-	TRBJ2-4	CALSNAVGRLAAAKNIQYF	TGTGCCCTCAGTAATGCAGTGGGGCGACTAGCGGCAGCCAAAAACATTCAGTACTTC
TRBD2	TRBV4-2	-	TRBJ2-1	CASSFRDYNNEQFF	TGTGCCAGCAGCTTCCGGGACTACAACAATGAGCAGTTCTTC
-	TRBV30	-	TRBJ2-7	CAWSVHGTRPYEQYF	TGTGCCTGGAGTGTACATGGGACCAGACCCTACGAGCAGTACTTC
-	TRBV18	-	TRBJ2-1	CASSPLAFTNEQFF	TGTGCCAGCTCACCCCTAGCATTCACGAATGAGCAGTTCTTC
-	TRBV7-8	-	TRBJ2-2	CASSLLIASGELFF	TGTGCCAGCAGCCTCCTGATCGCGTCCGGGGAGCTGTTTTTT
TRBD2	TRBV18	few	TRBJ2-1	CASSRRGNEQFF	TGTGCCAGCTCACGGCGGGGGAATGAGCAGTTCTTC
-	TRBV5-5	-	TRBJ1-1	CASSLEGERTEAFF	TGTGCCAGCAGCTTGGAAGGGGAGAGGACTGAAGCTTTCTTT
TRBD1	TRBV5-4	few	TRBJ2-2	CASSFDRGWWTGELFF	TGTGCCAGCAGCTTCGACAGGGGGTGGTGGACCGGGGAGCTGTTTTTT
TRBD1	TRBV5-5	many	TRBJ2-5	CASSPGTGGQETQYF	TGTGCCAGCAGCCCCGGGACAGGGGGCCAAGAGACCCAGTACTTC
-	TRBV20-1	few	TRBJ2-7	CSARGHRQVYEQYF	TGCAGTGCTAGAGGGCACCGACAGGTTTACGAGCAGTACTTC
-	TRBV28	-	TRBJ2-1	CASSVASVYNEQFF	TGTGCCAGCAGTGTGGCTAGCGTTTACAATGAGCAGTTCTTC
TRBD2	TRBV5-1	many	TRBJ2-1	CASSLRLAGVNEQFF	TGCGCCAGCAGCTTGAGGCTAGCGGGAGTCAATGAGCAGTTCTTC
-	TRBV12-3/TRBV12-4	-	TRBJ2-1	CASSLSTVHEQFF	TGTGCCAGCAGTTTAAGCACAGTTCATGAGCAGTTCTTC
TRBD1	TRBV4-2	few	TRBJ1-1	CASSPRSGGDTEAFF	TGTGCCAGCAGCCCTAGATCAGGGGGCGACACTGAAGCTTTCTTT
TRBD1	TRBV18	many	TRBJ1-2	CASSPGQGGGYTF	TGTGCCAGCTCACCCGGACAGGGGGGAGGCTACACCTTC
-	TRBV27	-	TRBJ2-5	CASSLGTGWNF	TGTGCCAGCAGTCTGGGTACAGGGTGGAACTTC
-	TRBV28	-	TRBJ2-2	CASSQGKVGELFF	TGTGCCAGCAGCCAGGGGAAAGTCGGGGAGCTGTTTTTT
-	TRBV20-1	few	TRBJ2-1	CSARDLRGQAYNEQFF	TGCAGTGCTAGAGATCTTAGGGGACAAGCCTACAATGAGCAGTTCTTC
TRBD2	TRBV7-3	-	TRBJ2-2	CASSFERETTGELFF	TGTGCCAGCAGCTTCGAGCGGGAGACCACCGGGGAGCTGTTTTTT